This T cell receptor (beta chain) stems from a study of regulatory T cells in long-lasting Graves disease. Study information: Antithyroid drug exposure in newly diagnosed Graves' patients had lasted under 3 months.

The time point: newly diagnosed GD, antithyroid drugs for less than 3 months. Extracted PBMC RNA gave rise to the TCR library. The TCR beta library used iRepertoire HTBI primers with Arm-PCR amplification of CDR3. From the multiplex PCR reads, TCRdb called clonotypes with MiXCR, one entry per CDR3 protein. Of some 400,000 distinct CDR3 sequences in the sample, just under 15% were seen once. The data were also submitted as part of a second study, on T cells in Graves' hyperthyroidism and ophthalmopathy. This second study notes: Newly diagnosed patients aged 18 to 65 had hyperthyroidism of under 2 months' duration. HTBI primers drove first-round RT-PCR of the TCR CDR3. Blood also carried most thyroid clonotypes expanded above 0.001.

This material consisted of peripheral blood mononuclear cells (PBMCs), taken at new diagnosis, from a patient treated with antithyroid drugs. The TCR comes from a woman younger than 45 with Graves disease.

CDR3 protein: CASSVDPWLAGEIGELFF. In DNA form, the CDR3 reads TGTGCCAGCAGCGTAGATCCCTGGCTAGCGGGAGAAATCGGGGAGCTGTTTTTT. The rearrangement links TRBV9 to TRBJ2-2; TRBD2 agrees at 10 bases. Germline CDR1 SGDLS, CDR2 YYNGEE. This CDR3 comprises 18 residues. V dropped 0 bases and J dropped 7; count of bases not matched to a gene: 12.